The rows below give T cell receptor beta chains drawn from one sample of a study of PD-L1 blockade in urothelial cancer. Produced via immunoSEQ multiplex PCR; TCRdb's table is partial and in-frame only. The profile shows some 120,000 clones, more than 75% of them singletons. The sequences come from PBMCs, collected around atezolizumab (anti-PD-L1) treatment. These receptors all come from a man between 45 and 60 years old with urothelial cancer. The CDR3 runs from the conserved cysteine through the conserved F or W. D genes are given only for firm matches. For some rows the clone size is stated as once, few or many, or as a class when expanded; others skip it.

CDR3 protein: CASRGQGGGYTF; CDR3 DNA: TGTGCCAGCAGAGGACAGGGTGGGGGCTACACCTTC; J gene: TRBJ1-2; V gene: TRBV27; D gene: TRBD1; clone size: .
CDR3 protein: CASSLAGANEQFF; CDR3 DNA: TGTGCCAGCAGCTTAGCGGGAGCAAATGAGCAGTTCTTC; J gene: TRBJ2-1; V gene: TRBV11-3; D gene: .; clone size: .
CDR3 protein: CASGSTVAYGYTF; CDR3 DNA: TGTGCCAGCGGCTCGACAGTCGCCTATGGCTACACCTTC; J gene: TRBJ1-2; V gene: TRBV5-4; D gene: .; clone size: .
CDR3 protein: CASSYTVNTEAFF; CDR3 DNA: TGTGCCAGCAGTTACACAGTGAACACTGAAGCTTTCTTT; J gene: TRBJ1-1; V gene: TRBV6-5; D gene: .; clone size: .
CDR3 protein: CASSDGTGGARGYTF; CDR3 DNA: TGTGCCAGCAGTGACGGGACAGGCGGCGCGAGGGGCTACACCTTC; J gene: TRBJ1-2; V gene: TRBV6-4; D gene: TRBD1; clone size: .
CDR3 protein: CASSLAGGPYNEQFF; CDR3 DNA: TGTGCCAGCAGCTTAGCGGGAGGGCCTTACAATGAGCAGTTCTTC; J gene: TRBJ2-1; V gene: TRBV7-9; D gene: TRBD2; clone size: .
CDR3 protein: CASSEGQGQGSYEQYF; CDR3 DNA: TGTGCCAGCAGTGAAGGCCAAGGACAGGGCTCCTACGAGCAGTACTTC; J gene: TRBJ2-7; V gene: TRBV6-1; D gene: TRBD1; clone size: .
CDR3 protein: CASSYSRGHSYEQYF; CDR3 DNA: TGTGCCAGCAGTTACTCTAGGGGGCACTCCTACGAGCAGTACTTC; J gene: TRBJ2-7; V gene: TRBV6-5; D gene: TRBD1; clone size: .
CDR3 protein: CASSLLQGGTEAFF; CDR3 DNA: TGTGCCAGCAGCCTATTACAGGGGGGCACTGAAGCTTTCTTT; J gene: TRBJ1-1; V gene: TRBV2; D gene: TRBD1; clone size: .
CDR3 protein: CASQSGSEAFF; CDR3 DNA: TGCGCCAGTCAATCGGGTAGTGAAGCTTTCTTT; J gene: TRBJ1-1; V gene: TRBV10-2; D gene: .; clone size: .
CDR3 protein: CASSERQGARAGELFF; CDR3 DNA: TGTGCCAGCAGTGAAAGACAGGGGGCGAGGGCCGGGGAGCTGTTTTTT; J gene: TRBJ2-2; V gene: TRBV6-1; D gene: TRBD1; clone size: .
CDR3 protein: CASSGTGTGSYEQYF; CDR3 DNA: TGTGCCAGCAGCGGGACCGGGACAGGTTCCTACGAGCAGTACTTC; J gene: TRBJ2-7; V gene: TRBV7-3; D gene: TRBD1; clone size: .
CDR3 protein: CASSAMTSGSAGELFF; CDR3 DNA: TGTGCCAGCAGCGCCATGACTAGCGGGAGTGCCGGGGAGCTGTTTTTT; J gene: TRBJ2-2; V gene: TRBV7-3; D gene: TRBD2; clone size: few
CDR3 protein: CASSLGGQGDEKLFF; CDR3 DNA: TGTGCCAGCAGCTTGGGGGGACAGGGGGATGAAAAACTGTTTTTT; J gene: TRBJ1-4; V gene: TRBV5-4; D gene: TRBD1; clone size: .
CDR3 protein: CASSQETDRTLYGYTF; CDR3 DNA: TGCGCCAGCAGCCAAGAAACGGACAGGACCCTTTATGGCTACACCTTC; J gene: TRBJ1-2; V gene: TRBV4-1; D gene: TRBD1; clone size: .
CDR3 protein: CAWSVKTGHGYTF; CDR3 DNA: TGTGCCTGGAGTGTGAAGACAGGGCATGGCTACACCTTC; J gene: TRBJ1-2; V gene: TRBV30; D gene: TRBD1; clone size: .
CDR3 protein: CASTGDTGELFF; CDR3 DNA: TGCGCCAGCACCGGGGACACCGGGGAGCTGTTTTTT; J gene: TRBJ2-2; V gene: TRBV10-2; D gene: .; clone size: .
CDR3 protein: CASSLRADTQYF; CDR3 DNA: TGTGCCAGCAGCTTGCGTGCGGATACGCAGTATTTT; J gene: TRBJ2-3; V gene: TRBV7-9; D gene: .; clone size: .
CDR3 protein: CASSSRVSETQYF; CDR3 DNA: TGTGCCAGCAGCTCCAGGGTTTCAGAGACCCAGTACTTC; J gene: TRBJ2-5; V gene: TRBV11-3; D gene: .; clone size: .
CDR3 protein: CATSSPGQGPSPLHF; CDR3 DNA: TGTGCCACCAGTAGCCCGGGACAGGGACCTTCACCCCTCCACTTT; J gene: TRBJ1-6; V gene: TRBV15; D gene: TRBD1; clone size: .
CDR3 protein: CASSPQREREETQYF; CDR3 DNA: TGTGCCAGCAGCCCTCAGCGGGAGCGCGAAGAGACCCAGTACTTC; J gene: TRBJ2-5; V gene: TRBV9; D gene: TRBD2; clone size: .
CDR3 protein: CASSPGPNGGPQHF; CDR3 DNA: TGTGCCAGCAGTCCGGGTCCGAACGGAGGGCCCCAGCATTTT; J gene: TRBJ1-5; V gene: TRBV6-5; D gene: .; clone size: .
CDR3 protein: CASSFFSQDRGKLFF; CDR3 DNA: TGTGCCAGCAGCTTTTTTTCACAAGACAGGGGAAAACTGTTTTTT; J gene: TRBJ1-4; V gene: TRBV5-6; D gene: TRBD1; clone size: .
CDR3 protein: CASSGVGQGERPQHF; CDR3 DNA: TGTGCCAGCAGTGGAGTGGGACAGGGAGAGCGGCCCCAGCATTTT; J gene: TRBJ1-5; V gene: TRBV27; D gene: TRBD1; clone size: .
CDR3 protein: CASSFPRTEGTYWEQFF; CDR3 DNA: TGTGCCAGCAGCTTCCCGAGGACGGAGGGGACTTACTGGGAGCAGTTCTTC; J gene: TRBJ2-1; V gene: TRBV7-2; D gene: .; clone size: .
CDR3 protein: CASSPSNTGELFF; CDR3 DNA: TGTGCCAGCAGCCCTAGCAACACCGGGGAGCTGTTTTTT; J gene: TRBJ2-2; V gene: TRBV7-9; D gene: .; clone size: .
CDR3 protein: CAISPTGGNTEAFF; CDR3 DNA: TGTGCCATCAGTCCCACAGGGGGGAACACTGAAGCTTTCTTT; J gene: TRBJ1-1; V gene: TRBV10-3; D gene: TRBD1; clone size: .
CDR3 protein: CASKGGQNNEKLFF; CDR3 DNA: TGTGCCAGCAAAGGGGGACAAAATAATGAAAAACTGTTTTTT; J gene: TRBJ1-4; V gene: TRBV6-1; D gene: .; clone size: .
CDR3 protein: CASSYRHSSYEQYF; CDR3 DNA: TGTGCCAGCAGCTACCGCCACAGCTCCTACGAGCAGTACTTC; J gene: TRBJ2-7; V gene: TRBV7-2; D gene: .; clone size: .
CDR3 protein: CASSLDPGGANVLTF; CDR3 DNA: TGTGCCAGCAGCTTAGACCCGGGTGGGGCCAACGTCCTGACTTTC; J gene: TRBJ2-6; V gene: TRBV7-2; D gene: .; clone size: .
CDR3 protein: CASLRDRGHYGYTF; CDR3 DNA: TGTGCCAGCCTCCGGGACAGGGGCCACTATGGCTACACCTTC; J gene: TRBJ1-2; V gene: TRBV18; D gene: TRBD1; clone size: .
CDR3 protein: CATSRGGTGVETQYF; CDR3 DNA: TGTGCCACCAGCAGAGGGGGGACAGGGGTCGAGACCCAGTACTTC; J gene: TRBJ2-5; V gene: TRBV15; D gene: TRBD1; clone size: .
CDR3 protein: CASSPLTGGGSVPGELFF; CDR3 DNA: TGTGCCAGCAGCCCCCTTACTGGGGGGGGGAGTGTCCCCGGGGAGCTGTTTTTT; J gene: TRBJ2-2; V gene: TRBV7-3; D gene: TRBD2; clone size: few
CDR3 protein: CASSLGGGPLYEQYF; CDR3 DNA: TGTGCCAGCAGCTTAGGTGGCGGGCCGCTCTACGAGCAGTACTTC; J gene: TRBJ2-7; V gene: TRBV11-2; D gene: .; clone size: .
CDR3 protein: CAISEKTGLNSPLHF; CDR3 DNA: TGTGCCATCAGTGAAAAGACAGGGCTCAATTCACCCCTCCACTTT; J gene: TRBJ1-6; V gene: TRBV10-3; D gene: TRBD1; clone size: .
CDR3 protein: CASSLGWAGEQFF; CDR3 DNA: TGTGCCAGCAGCTTAGGGTGGGCGGGTGAGCAGTTCTTC; J gene: TRBJ2-1; V gene: TRBV7-9; D gene: .; clone size: .
CDR3 protein: CASTERGSTDTQYF; CDR3 DNA: TGTGCCAGCACGGAGCGGGGCAGCACAGATACGCAGTATTTT; J gene: TRBJ2-3; V gene: TRBV6-1; D gene: TRBD2; clone size: .
CDR3 protein: CASSRSQGLAGGYEQYF; CDR3 DNA: TGTGCCAGCAGCAGAAGCCAGGGACTAGCGGGAGGCTACGAGCAGTACTTC; J gene: TRBJ2-7; V gene: TRBV9; D gene: TRBD2; clone size: .
CDR3 protein: CASSFPGGSLREQYF; CDR3 DNA: TGTGCCAGCAGCTTCCCGGGAGGGTCCCTACGGGAGCAGTACTTC; J gene: TRBJ2-7; V gene: TRBV11-2; D gene: TRBD2; clone size: .
CDR3 protein: CASSEFGVNTEAFF; CDR3 DNA: TGCGCCAGCAGTGAGTTCGGGGTTAACACTGAAGCTTTCTTT; J gene: TRBJ1-1; V gene: TRBV10-2; D gene: .; clone size: few
CDR3 protein: CASNINSGANVLTF; CDR3 DNA: TGTGCCAGCAACATCAACTCTGGGGCCAACGTCCTGACTTTC; J gene: TRBJ2-6; V gene: TRBV6-1; D gene: .; clone size: .
CDR3 protein: CASSRLAGVETQYF; CDR3 DNA: TGTGCCAGCTCACGACTAGCGGGAGTTGAGACCCAGTACTTC; J gene: TRBJ2-5; V gene: TRBV18; D gene: TRBD2; clone size: .
CDR3 protein: CASSSIDRGYQPQHF; CDR3 DNA: TGTGCCAGCAGTTCCATCGACAGGGGGTATCAGCCCCAGCATTTT; J gene: TRBJ1-5; V gene: TRBV28; D gene: TRBD1; clone size: few